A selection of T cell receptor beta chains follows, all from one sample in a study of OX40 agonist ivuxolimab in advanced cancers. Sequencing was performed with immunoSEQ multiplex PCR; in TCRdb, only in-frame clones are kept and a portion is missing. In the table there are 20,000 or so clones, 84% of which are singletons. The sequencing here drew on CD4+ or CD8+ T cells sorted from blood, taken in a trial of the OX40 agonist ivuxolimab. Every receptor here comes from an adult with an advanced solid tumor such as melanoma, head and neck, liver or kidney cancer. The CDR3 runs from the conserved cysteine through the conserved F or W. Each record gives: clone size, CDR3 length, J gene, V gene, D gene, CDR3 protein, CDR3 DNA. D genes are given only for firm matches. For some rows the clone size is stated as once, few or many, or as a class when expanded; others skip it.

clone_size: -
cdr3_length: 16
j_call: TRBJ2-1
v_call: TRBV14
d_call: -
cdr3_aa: CASSPGSILAYNEQFF
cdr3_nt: TGTGCCAGCAGCCCGGGATCCATTTTAGCTTACAATGAGCAGTTCTTC

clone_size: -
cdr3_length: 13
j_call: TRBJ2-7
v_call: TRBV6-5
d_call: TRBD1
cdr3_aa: CASSFLDRGEQYF
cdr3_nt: TGTGCCAGCAGTTTCCTCGACAGGGGAGAGCAGTACTTC

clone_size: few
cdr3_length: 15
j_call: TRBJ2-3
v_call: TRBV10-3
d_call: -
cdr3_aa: CAISELGEGPDTQYF
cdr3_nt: TGTGCCATCAGTGAGTTAGGGGAAGGCCCAGATACGCAGTATTTT

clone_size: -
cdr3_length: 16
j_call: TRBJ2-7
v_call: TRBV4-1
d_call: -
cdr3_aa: CASSQGGTSFSYEQYF
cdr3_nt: TGCGCCAGCAGCCAAGGGGGGACCTCTTTCTCCTACGAGCAGTACTTC

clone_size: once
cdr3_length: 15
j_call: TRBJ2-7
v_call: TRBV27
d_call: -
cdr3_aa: CASSLLGGPSYEQYF
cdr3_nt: TGTGCCAGCAGTTTATTGGGGGGTCCCTCCTACGAGCAGTACTTC

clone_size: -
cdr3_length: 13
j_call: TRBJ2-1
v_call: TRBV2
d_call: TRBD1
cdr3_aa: CASSDRALGEQFF
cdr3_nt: TGTGCCAGCAGCGACAGGGCCCTAGGTGAGCAGTTCTTC

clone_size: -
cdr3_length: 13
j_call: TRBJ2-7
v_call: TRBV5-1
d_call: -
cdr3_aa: CASSLAGGTEQYF
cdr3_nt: TGCGCCAGCAGCTTGGCCGGTGGCACGGAGCAGTACTTC

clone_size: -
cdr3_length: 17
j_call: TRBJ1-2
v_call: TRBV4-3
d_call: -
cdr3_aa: CASSQDREPGRGYGYTF
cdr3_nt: TGCGCCAGCAGCCAAGATCGGGAGCCTGGGAGAGGGTATGGCTACACCTTC

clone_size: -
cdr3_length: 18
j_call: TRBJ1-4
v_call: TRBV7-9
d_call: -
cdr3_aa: CASSSSRDVHATNEKLFF
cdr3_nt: TGTGCCAGCAGCTCGTCTCGGGACGTCCATGCAACTAATGAAAAACTGTTTTTT

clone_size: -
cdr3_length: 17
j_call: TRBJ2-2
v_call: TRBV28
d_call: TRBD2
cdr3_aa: CASSFLGLAGSSGELFF
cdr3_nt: TGTGCCAGCAGTTTTCTCGGGCTAGCGGGGAGTTCCGGGGAGCTGTTTTTT

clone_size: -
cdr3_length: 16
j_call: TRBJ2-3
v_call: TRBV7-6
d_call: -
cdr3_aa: CASSLAPSPSTDTQYF
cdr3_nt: TGTGCCAGCAGCTTAGCACCCTCTCCTAGCACAGATACGCAGTATTTT

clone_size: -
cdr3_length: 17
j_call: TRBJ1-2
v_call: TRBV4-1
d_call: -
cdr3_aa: CASSQGEATWASYGYTF
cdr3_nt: TGCGCCAGCAGCCAAGGAGAGGCGACATGGGCGTCCTATGGCTACACCTTC

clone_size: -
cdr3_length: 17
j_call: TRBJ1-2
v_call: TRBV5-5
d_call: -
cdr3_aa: CASTPLVAGHAVYGYTF
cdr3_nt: TGTGCCAGCACCCCCCTGGTGGCAGGCCACGCAGTCTATGGCTACACCTTC

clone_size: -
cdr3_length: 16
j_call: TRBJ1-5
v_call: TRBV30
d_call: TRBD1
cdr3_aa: CARSGGQPNFNQPQHF
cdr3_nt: TGTGCCCGGAGTGGGGGACAGCCAAATTTTAATCAGCCCCAGCATTTT

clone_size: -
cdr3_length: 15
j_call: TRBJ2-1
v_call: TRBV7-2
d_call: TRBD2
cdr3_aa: CASSVRESSYNEQFF
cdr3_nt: TGTGCCAGCAGCGTGCGGGAGAGCTCCTACAATGAGCAGTTCTTC

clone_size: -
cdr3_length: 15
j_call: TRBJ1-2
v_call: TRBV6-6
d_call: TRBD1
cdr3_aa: CASSYGDSRFYGYTF
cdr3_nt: TGTGCCAGCAGCTACGGGGACAGTCGTTTCTATGGCTACACCTTC

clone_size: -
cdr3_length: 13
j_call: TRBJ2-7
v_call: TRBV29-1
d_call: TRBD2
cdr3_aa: CSVGTSGVDEQYF
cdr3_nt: TGCAGCGTTGGTACTAGCGGGGTTGATGAGCAGTACTTC

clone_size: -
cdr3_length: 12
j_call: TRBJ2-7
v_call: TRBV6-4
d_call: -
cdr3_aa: CASSYSRGEQYF
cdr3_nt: TGTGCCAGCAGTTACTCCAGGGGCGAGCAGTACTTC

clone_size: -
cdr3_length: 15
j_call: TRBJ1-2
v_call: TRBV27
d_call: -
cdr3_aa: CASSHKSGGGYGYTF
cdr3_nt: TGTGCCAGCAGTCACAAGTCGGGGGGTGGGTATGGCTACACCTTC

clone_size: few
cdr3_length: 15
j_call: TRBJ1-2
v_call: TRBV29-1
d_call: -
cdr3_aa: CSASGPRAPHYGYTF
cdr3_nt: TGCAGCGCTTCGGGTCCCAGGGCCCCCCACTATGGCTACACCTTC

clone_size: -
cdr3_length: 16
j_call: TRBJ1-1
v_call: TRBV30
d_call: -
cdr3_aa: CAWSADLSVRNTEAFF
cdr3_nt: TGTGCCTGGAGCGCGGATCTCTCGGTGCGGAACACTGAAGCTTTCTTT

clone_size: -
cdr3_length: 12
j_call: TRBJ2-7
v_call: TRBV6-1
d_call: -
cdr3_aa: CASGQLPYEQYF
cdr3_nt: TGTGCCAGTGGACAGCTCCCCTACGAGCAGTACTTC